There are many counts of the clone carrying this TCR beta chain. The antigen is unknown. This sample stems from a study of breast tumors, draining lymph nodes, adjacent tissues. This CDR3 region has 14 residues. With 2 bases removed from V and 7 bases from J, the gap between germline ends came to 15 bases. Germline assignment: CDR1 SGHTA and CDR2 FQGTGA. General study results and limits: Tumor T cell lymph node origin was a supported hypothesis, not proven. Tumors had less TCR diversity than lymph nodes, more than nontumor tissue. Tumor and nontumor repertoires were significantly more similar in luminal-like than in basal-like breast cancer.

TCRdb recomputed calls from the multiplex PCR reads with MiXCR, one row per CDR3 protein. The table records 60,000 to 65,000 distinct CDR3 sequences, less than 60% of them present only once. The chain links TRBV7-3 to TRBJ2-7; weak D call: TRBD2 (6 bases). The sequencing input was breast tumor tissue. This TCR was recovered from a female donor with breast cancer. Some clones in this sample may be carry-over from other donors' samples. The CDR3 DNA follows: TGTGCCAGCAGCTTATCGGGGGACTCGGAAGAGCAGTACTTC. It is translated as CASSLSGDSEEQYF.